Listed here are 11 T cell receptor beta chains from one sample, sequenced in a study of T cells in Graves' hyperthyroidism and ophthalmopathy. What was amplified from RNA transcripts were TCR beta CDR3 regions. Primed by the HTBI set, a first-round RT-PCR was run on the TCR CDR3. TCRdb recomputed calls from the multiplex PCR reads with MiXCR, one row per CDR3 protein. The data contain about 580,000 distinct CDR3 sequences, around 14% of them singletons. Sequences were obtained from blood. The receptor source for this set is a woman aged 25 to 39 with Graves' hyperthyroidism that later progressed to Graves' ophthalmopathy.

This clonotype was recorded at least ten times. This sequence joins TRBV11-2 and TRBJ2-2, with D unresolved. CDR1 and CDR2 (germline): SGHAT, FQNNGV. The CDR3 length is 17 residues. Trimming stripped 3 bases from V and 1 base from J, with 15 bases between. Here the CDR3 DNA reads TGTGCCAGCAGCTTCATCCTGGCTGGGATGAACACCGGGGAGCTGTTTTTT. It is translated as CASSFILAGMNTGELFF.

This clonotype was found a few times. This chain links TRBV28 with TRBJ2-3; D is undetermined. Germline V gene sequence: CDR1 MDHEN, CDR2 SYDVKM. The CDR3 loop spans 16 amino acids. Trimming stripped 6 bases from V and 4 bases from J, with 20 bases between. The chain's CDR3 is CASSFPLDYAPDTQYF. The CDR3 region has the DNA TGTGCCAGCAGCTTTCCACTCGATTACGCCCCAGATACGCAGTATTTT.

This clonotype was seen at least ten times. CDR3 in DNA: TGTGCCAGCAGTCCCGGGCCTCAAGAGACCCAGTACTTC. Its translation is CASSPGPQETQYF. The chain combines TRBV6-2 or TRBV6-3 with TRBJ2-5; D unclear. Germline loops: CDR1 MNHEY, CDR2 SVGEGT. The CDR3 totals 13 residues. The V end lost 5 bases, the J end lost 2 bases, and 9 bases lay between the germline ends.

CDR3 region: CASRPPGQPSEKLFF. The CDR3 DNA is TGTGCCAGCAGGCCCCCGGGACAGCCGAGTGAAAAACTGTTTTTT. The V gene is TRBV12-3 or TRBV12-4, the J gene TRBJ1-4; 7 bases match TRBD1. The CDR3 spans 15 residues. With 6 bases clipped from V and 7 bases from J, the junction kept 11 bases outside the gene matches.

This clonotype was counted between two and nine times. The chain couples TRBV19 to TRBJ1-4, with 9 bases aligning to TRBD1. Germline CDR1 reads LNHDA; CDR2 reads SQIVND (reference sequence). Trimming took 7 bases from V and 7 from J; bases not matched to a gene: 4. The CDR3 spans 13 residues. The CDR3 loop is CASTEDRGEKLFF. CDR3 nucleotide sequence: TGTGCCAGTACAGAGGACAGGGGTGAAAAACTGTTTTTT.

This clonotype was detected many times. The chain couples TRBV12-3 or TRBV12-4 to TRBJ2-2; D is undetermined. V shed 6 bases and J shed 0 bases, with 5 bases lying between them. The CDR3 consists of 13 residues. CDR3 amino acids: CASSYANTGELFF. The CDR3, as DNA: TGTGCCAGCAGCTATGCGAACACCGGGGAGCTGTTTTTT.

This chain connects TRBV20-1 to TRBJ2-7; D may be TRBD2 (6 bases). Germline lookup yields CDR1 DFQATT and CDR2 SNEGSKA (reference sequence). CDR3 length: 14 amino acids. Trimming pared 0 bases from V and 2 bases from J, leaving 11 bases between. For the CDR3, the DNA is TGCAGTGCTAGAGACAGTAGCGGCCCCTACGAGCAGTACTTC. Amino acid sequence: CSARDSSGPYEQYF.

This clonotype was counted ten times or more. The chain is built from TRBV30 and TRBJ1-1; D might be TRBD1 (5 bases). V was trimmed by 3 bases and J by 7 bases, leaving 15 bases between them. This CDR3 is built from 13 residues. The germline CDR1 and CDR2 sequences are GTSNPN and SVGIG (reference sequence). The CDR3 here is CAWRRRGALEAFF. The CDR3 bases are TGTGCCTGGAGGAGGAGAGGGGCTCTTGAAGCTTTCTTT. Together with reference TRBV30 and TRBJ1-1, the CDR3 gives the full variable domain: SQTIHQWPATLVQPVGSPLSLECTVEGTSNPNLYWYRQAAGRGLQLLFYSVGIGQISSEVPQNLSASRPQDRQFILSSKKLLLSDSGFYLCAWRRRGALEAFFGQGTRLTVV.

There are many counts of this clonotype. The V call is TRBV11-3, the J call TRBJ2-5; TRBD2 matches 9 bases. J lost 4 bases, V lost 0 bases, and 6 bases had no gene match. Germline loops: CDR1 SGHNT, CDR2 YENEEA. The CDR3 loop spans 16 amino acids. The DNA for the CDR3 is TGTGCCAGCAGCTTAGAGTGGCGGGAGGGCCGAGAGACCCAGTACTTC. It encodes CASSLEWREGRETQYF.

The sample holds many counts of this clonotype. The chain couples TRBV11-2 to TRBJ2-1, with 7 bases lining up with TRBD2. This CDR3 contains 15 residues. Germline V gives CDR1 SGHAT, CDR2 FQNNGV. Unmatched junction bases numbered 7, after V lost 5 bases and J lost 3 bases. This chain's CDR3 is CASSPWGGIYNEQFF. The CDR3 DNA sequence: TGTGCCAGCAGCCCGTGGGGGGGGATCTACAATGAGCAGTTCTTC.

This chain uses TRBV5-4 with TRBJ1-1; 7 bases are shared with TRBD1. V was clipped by 4 bases and J by 0 bases; unmatched bases: 9. The germline V gene encodes CDR1 SGHNT and CDR2 YYREEE (reference sequence). The CDR3 runs 16 residues. The CDR3 region is CASSQGQTKMNTEAFF. DNA of the CDR3: TGTGCCAGCAGCCAGGGACAGACTAAAATGAACACTGAAGCTTTCTTT.